This TCR beta chain was recovered during a study of preoperative IRX-2 immunotherapy in early breast cancer. This clone turned up a few times. Treatment: preoperative locoregional IRX-2 cytokine immunotherapy. Patients received preoperative, locoregional IRX-2 cytokine immunotherapy in a phase Ib study. Sequenced by immunoSEQ multiplex PCR; TCRdb stores in-frame clones only, minus some. The profile covers 25,000 to 30,000 clones, with 90% appearing a single time and approximately 10% taken by the ten largest. This material was acquired from a patient treated with IRX-2 immunotherapy. This TCR was recovered from a human donor with breast cancer.

The CDR3 nucleotides read TGTGCCAGCAGCAAAGGGGCAGGACTCTCCGATGGCTACACCTTC. It codes for CASSKGAGLSDGYTF. The chain uses TRBV14 and TRBJ1-2; tentative D call: TRBD1 (5 bases). Trimming removed 5 bases at V and 6 bases at J, with 19 bases between. The CDR3 extends over 15 amino acids. Germline CDR1 SGHDN, CDR2 FVKESK.